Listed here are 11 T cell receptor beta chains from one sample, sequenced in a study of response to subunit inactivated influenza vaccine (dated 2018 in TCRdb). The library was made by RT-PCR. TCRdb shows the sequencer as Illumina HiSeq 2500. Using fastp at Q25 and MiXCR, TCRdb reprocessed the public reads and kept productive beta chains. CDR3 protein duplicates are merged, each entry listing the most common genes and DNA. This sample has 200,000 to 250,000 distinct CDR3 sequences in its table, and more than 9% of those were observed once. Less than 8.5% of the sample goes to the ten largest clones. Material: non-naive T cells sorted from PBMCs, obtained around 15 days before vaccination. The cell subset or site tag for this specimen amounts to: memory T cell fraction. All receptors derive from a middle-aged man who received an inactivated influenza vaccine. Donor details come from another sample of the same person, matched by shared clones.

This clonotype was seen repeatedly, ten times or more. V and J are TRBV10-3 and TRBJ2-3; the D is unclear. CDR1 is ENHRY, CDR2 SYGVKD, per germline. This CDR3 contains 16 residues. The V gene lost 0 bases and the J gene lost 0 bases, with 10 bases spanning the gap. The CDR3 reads CAISESKAESTDTQYF. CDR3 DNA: TGTGCCATCAGTGAGTCGAAGGCCGAGAGCACAGATACGCAGTATTTT.

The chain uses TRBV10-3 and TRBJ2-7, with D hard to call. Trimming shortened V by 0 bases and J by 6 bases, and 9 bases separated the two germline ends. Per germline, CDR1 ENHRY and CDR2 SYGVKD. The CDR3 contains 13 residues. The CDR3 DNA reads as TGTGCCATCAGTGAGTCCTTTATTGGCGAGCAGTACTTC. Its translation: CAISESFIGEQYF.

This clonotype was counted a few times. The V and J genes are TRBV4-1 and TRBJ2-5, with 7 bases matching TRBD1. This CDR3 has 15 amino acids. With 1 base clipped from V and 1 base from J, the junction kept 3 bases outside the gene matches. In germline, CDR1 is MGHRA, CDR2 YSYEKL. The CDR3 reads CASSQGDRFQETQYF. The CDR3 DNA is TGCGCCAGCAGCCAAGGGGACAGATTCCAAGAGACCCAGTACTTC.

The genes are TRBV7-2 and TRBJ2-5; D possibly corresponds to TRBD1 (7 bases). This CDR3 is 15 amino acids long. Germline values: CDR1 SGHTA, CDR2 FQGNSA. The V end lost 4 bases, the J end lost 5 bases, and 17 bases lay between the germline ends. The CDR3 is CASSSLTGRGETQYF. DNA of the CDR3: TGTGCCAGCAGCTCCCTGACAGGGCGGGGCGAGACCCAGTACTTC.

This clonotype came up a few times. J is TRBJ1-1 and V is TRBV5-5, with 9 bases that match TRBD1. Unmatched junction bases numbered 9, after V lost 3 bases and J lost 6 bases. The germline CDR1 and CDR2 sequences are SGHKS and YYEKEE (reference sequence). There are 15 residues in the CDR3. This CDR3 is CASSWGTGSVAEAFF. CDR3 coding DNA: TGTGCCAGCAGCTGGGGGACAGGGTCAGTTGCTGAAGCTTTCTTT.

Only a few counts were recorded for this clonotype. The CDR3: CASSPNPSNEQFF. Written as DNA, the CDR3 is TGTGCCAGCTCCCCCAATCCCAGCAATGAGCAGTTCTTC. This rearrangement joins TRBV18 to TRBJ2-1; D is ambiguous. The CDR3 has 13 amino acids. The germline gives CDR1 KGHSH, CDR2 LQKENI. Trimming stripped 6 bases from V and 6 bases from J, with 12 bases between.

CDR3 DNA: TGTGCCAGCAGCCATTTGACGGAAAGGTCCTACGAGCAGTACTTC. It codes for CASSHLTERSYEQYF. The chain combines TRBV11-2 with TRBJ2-7; D gene ambiguous. The CDR3 totals 15 residues. V lost 5 bases and J 1 base, leaving 15 bases between the germline ends. Germline-derived CDR1 and CDR2 are SGHAT and FQNNGV. Based on the CDR3 plus reference TRBV11-2 and TRBJ2-7, the full variable domain is EAGVAQSPRYKIIEKRQSVAFWCNPISGHATLYWYQQILGQGPKLLIQFQNNGVVDDSQLPKDRFSAERLKGVDSTLKIQPAKLEDSAVYLCASSHLTERSYEQYFGPGTRLTVT.

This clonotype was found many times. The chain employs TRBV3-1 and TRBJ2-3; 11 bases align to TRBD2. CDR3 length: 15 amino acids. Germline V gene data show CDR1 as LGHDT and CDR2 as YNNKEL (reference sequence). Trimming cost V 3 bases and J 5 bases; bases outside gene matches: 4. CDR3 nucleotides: TGTGCCAGCAGCCAGTCTCTAGCGGGGGGAGATACGCAGTATTTT. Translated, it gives CASSQSLAGGDTQYF.

CDR3 amino acids: CASSHPAQRQYF. The CDR3 DNA reads TGTGCCAGCAGCCACCCCGCCCAACGGCAGTACTTC. The chain is built from TRBV7-9 and TRBJ2-7; D uncertain. Germline V gives CDR1 SEHNR, CDR2 FQNEAQ (reference sequence). This CDR3 is 12 amino acids long. With 5 bases removed from V and 9 bases from J, the gap between germline ends came to 14 bases.

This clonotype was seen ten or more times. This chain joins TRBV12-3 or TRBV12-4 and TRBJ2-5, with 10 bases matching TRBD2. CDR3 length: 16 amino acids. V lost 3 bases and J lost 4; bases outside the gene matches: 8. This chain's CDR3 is CASSFSGRNNGETQYF. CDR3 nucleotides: TGTGCCAGCAGTTTTAGCGGGAGGAATAATGGAGAGACCCAGTACTTC.

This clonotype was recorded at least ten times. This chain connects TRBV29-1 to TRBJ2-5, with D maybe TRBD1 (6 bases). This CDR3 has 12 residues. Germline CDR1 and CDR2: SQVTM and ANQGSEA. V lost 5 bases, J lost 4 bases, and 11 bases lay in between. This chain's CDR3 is CSVLTGGETQYF. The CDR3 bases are TGCAGCGTTCTGACAGGCGGAGAGACCCAGTACTTC.